The 10 T cell receptor beta chains presented below share a single source sample, sequenced in a study of blood T cell repertoires in COVID-19. Assay: immunoSEQ multiplex PCR; the TCRdb copy retains only in-frame clones and omits some. Of about 320,000 clones listed, around 80% are singletons. Specimen: peripheral blood. All receptors derive from a woman aged 50 to 60 with acute or convalescent COVID-19.

CDR3 amino acids: CASSVDGTARAYTF. The CDR3 DNA sequence: TGTGCCAGCAGCGTTGACGGGACAGCTAGAGCCTACACCTTC. The V call is TRBV7-2, the J call TRBJ1-2; 7 bases line up with TRBD1. From germline, CDR1 is SGHTA and CDR2 FQGNSA. Losses at the gene ends were 5 bases for V and 10 bases for J; bases not matched to a gene: 13. The CDR3 sequence is 14 residues long.

V usage is TRBV30 and J usage is TRBJ1-5; D is unresolved. The V end was cut by 0 bases, the J end by 11 bases, with 14 bases between. The CDR3 extends over 13 amino acids. Germline V gene sequence: CDR1 GTSNPN, CDR2 SVGIG (reference sequence). The CDR3 DNA sequence: TGTGCCTGGAGTGTAAATCCTCCCGGGACCCAGCATTTT. This codes for CAWSVNPPGTQHF.

J is TRBJ2-3 and V is TRBV7-2; a weak D match, TRBD2 (6 bases). Per germline, CDR1 SGHTA and CDR2 FQGNSA. Trimming left V 0 bases short and J 6 bases short, with 13 bases between. The CDR3 length is 15 residues. The CDR3 DNA follows: TGTGCCAGCAGCTTAGCTCGGGGGAGGTTCGATACGCAGTATTTT. Translation: CASSLARGRFDTQYF.

V usage is TRBV11-1 and J usage is TRBJ2-7; D not certain. V lost 1 base and J lost 1, with 5 bases in between. This CDR3 is 13 amino acids long. Looked up from germline, CDR1 is SGHAT and CDR2 is FQDESV (reference sequence). The CDR3 loop is CASSLGGSYEQYF. CDR3 DNA: TGTGCCAGCAGCTTAGGCGGTTCCTACGAGCAGTACTTC.

The J gene is TRBJ1-4, the V gene TRBV5-6, with 12 bases matching TRBD1. J lost 8 bases, V lost 4 bases, and 6 bases had no gene match. The germline CDR1 and CDR2 sequences are SGHDT and YYEEEE. The CDR3 covers 15 residues. CDR3 region: CASSRDRGLDEKLFF. The CDR3 nucleotides are TGTGCCAGCAGCCGGGACAGGGGGCTGGACGAAAAACTGTTTTTT.

The chain combines TRBV11-3 with TRBJ2-1, with 9 bases aligning to TRBD2. With 5 bases clipped from V and 4 bases from J, the junction kept 9 bases outside the gene matches. The germline V gene encodes CDR1 SGHNT and CDR2 YENEEA. CDR3 length: 16 amino acids. The CDR3 DNA follows: TGTGCCAGCAGCGCTGCGACTAGCGGTTCGTACAATGAGCAGTTCTTC. Protein: CASSAATSGSYNEQFF. The full variable domain, completed using reference TRBV11-3 and TRBJ2-1, is EAGVVQSPRYKIIEKKQPVAFWCNPISGHNTLYWYLQNLGQGPELLIRYENEEAVDDSQLPKDRFSAERLKGVDSTLKIQPAELGDSAVYLCASSAATSGSYNEQFFGPGTRLTVL.

This chain uses TRBV12-3 or TRBV12-4 with TRBJ2-1; D remains unclear. There are 11 residues in the CDR3. V lost 6 bases, J lost 9 bases, and 9 bases lay in between. This CDR3 reads CASSRRGEQFF. In DNA, the CDR3 is TGTGCCAGCAGCCGCCGCGGTGAGCAGTTCTTC.

The gene calls are TRBV19 and TRBJ2-3, with 8 nucleotides matching TRBD1. Per the germline V gene, CDR1 is LNHDA and CDR2 is SQIVND (reference sequence). This CDR3 contains 14 residues. Trimming removed 2 bases from V and 7 bases from J; junction bases left unmatched: 5. The DNA of the CDR3 is TGTGCCAGTAGTATACTAGACAGGGGAAATACGCAGTATTTT. Translating it yields CASSILDRGNTQYF.

This sequence joins TRBV7-9 and TRBJ2-2, with D maybe TRBD1 (6 bases). Per the germline V gene, CDR1 is SEHNR and CDR2 is FQNEAQ (reference sequence). CDR3 length equals 16 residues. V gave up 4 bases and J gave up 2 bases, with 14 bases separating them. CDR3 amino acids: CASSYPRDINTGELFF. The DNA for the CDR3 is TGTGCCAGCAGCTATCCCCGGGACATTAACACCGGGGAGCTGTTTTTT.

The J gene is TRBJ1-2, the V gene TRBV19; no clear D gene. CDR1 and CDR2 from the germline V gene are LNHDA and SQIVND (reference sequence). The CDR3 consists of 15 residues. With 9 bases removed from V and 8 bases from J, the gap between germline ends came to 25 bases. The CDR3 here is CASEDEPGSLGGYTF. The CDR3 nucleotides read TGTGCCAGCGAAGACGAACCGGGGTCCTTGGGGGGCTACACCTTC. The variable domain in full, completed from reference TRBV19 and TRBJ1-2, reads DGGITQSPKYLFRKEGQNVTLSCEQNLNHDAMYWYRQDPGQGLRLIYYSQIVNDFQKGDIAEGYSVSREKKESFPLTVTSAQKNPTAFYLCASEDEPGSLGGYTFGSGTRLTVV.